These 8 T cell receptor beta chains came from one sample sequenced in a study of T cell repertoires in cytomegalovirus infection. No cognate antigen is known for these TCRs. TCRdb re-called the reads with MiXCR, one entry per CDR3 protein. The sample consists of approximately 730,000 distinct CDR3 sequences, about 27% of them appearing once. Sequencing used cultured CD8+ T cells from PBMCs, obtained from culture after CMV antigen stimulation. These receptor sequences come from a human donor in good health (CMV status not recorded). Some clones in this sample may be carry-over from other donors' samples.

This chain connects TRBV4-2 to TRBJ2-5; TRBD2 agrees at 11 bases. The V segment lost 4 bases and the J segment 5 bases; nucleotides outside the gene matches: 6. The CDR3 spans 15 residues. Germline lookup yields CDR1 LGHNA and CDR2 YNFKEQ. The CDR3 DNA follows: TGTGCCAGCAGCCCACTAGCGGGGGCCCCCGAGACCCAGTACTTC. As protein: CASSPLAGAPETQYF.

The chain carries TRBV6-4 and TRBJ2-2; D perhaps matches TRBD2 (5 bases). Per the germline V gene, CDR1 is MRHNA and CDR2 is SNTAGT. The V end lost 2 bases, the J end lost 1 base, and 11 bases lay between the germline ends. There are 16 residues in the CDR3. For the CDR3, the DNA is TGTGCCAGCAGTGACGATTTCGGGAAGAACACCGGGGAGCTGTTTTTT. Its translation is CASSDDFGKNTGELFF.

The chain recombines TRBV7-8 with TRBJ1-4; D not resolved. V was clipped by 0 bases and J by 1 base, with 6 bases between them. The CDR3 is 15 amino acids. Germline-derived CDR1 and CDR2 are SGHVS and FQNEAQ. CDR3 protein: CASSLAWRTNEKLFF. The DNA for the CDR3 is TGTGCCAGCAGCTTAGCCTGGAGAACTAATGAAAAACTGTTTTTT.

The CDR3 loop is CASTDRRWTVNTEAFF. The DNA for the CDR3 is TGTGCCAGCACCGACCGTCGTTGGACCGTGAACACTGAAGCTTTCTTT. V is TRBV7-9 and J is TRBJ1-1; no clear D gene. CDR1 is SEHNR, CDR2 FQNEAQ, per germline (reference sequence). CDR3 length equals 16 residues. The V gene lost 7 bases and the J gene lost 0 bases, with 18 bases spanning the gap.

The chain carries TRBV12-3 or TRBV12-4 and TRBJ2-7; unclear D gene. V shed 4 bases and J shed 3 bases, with 19 bases lying between them. The CDR3 contains 16 residues. CDR3 region: CASSWIPLVGDYEQYF. CDR3 coding DNA: TGTGCCAGCAGTTGGATACCCCTCGTTGGGGACTACGAGCAGTACTTC.

This clonotype was counted many times. The chain employs TRBV7-8 and TRBJ1-1; TRBD1 agrees at 10 bases. CDR1 SGHVS and CDR2 FQNEAQ come from the germline V gene. The CDR3 extends over 16 amino acids. The junction had 10 bases not matched to a gene; V was cut back by 4 bases and J by 5 bases. Written as DNA, the CDR3 is TGTGCCAGCAGCTCGGGACAGGGGCCCTTAGGAACTGAAGCTTTCTTT. Translation gives CASSSGQGPLGTEAFF.

This clonotype was counted only a few times. CDR3 nucleotides: TGTGCCAGCAGCTCACAGGGACCCAATGGCTACACCTTC. Residues: CASSSQGPNGYTF. The rearrangement uses TRBV6-5 and TRBJ1-2, with TRBD1 as a possible D gene (6 bases). CDR1 is MNHEY, CDR2 SVGAGI, per germline. The V gene lost 6 bases and the J gene lost 6 bases, with 14 bases spanning the gap. CDR3 size: 13 residues.

This rearrangement joins TRBV27 to TRBJ2-5; tentatively, D is TRBD2 (6 bases). This CDR3 contains 13 residues. Trimming shortened V by 6 bases and J by 10 bases, and 18 bases separated the two germline ends. Germline-derived CDR1 and CDR2 are MNHEY and SMNVEV (reference sequence). CDR3 nucleotide sequence: TGTGCCAGCAGGGGGGGTACCTCAGTCGGCCAGTACTTC. Translating it yields CASRGGTSVGQYF.